These T cell receptor beta chains were read from a single sample in a study of T cells in Graves' hyperthyroidism and ophthalmopathy. MiXCR, applied by TCRdb to the multiplex PCR reads, yields one record per CDR3 protein. The sample gives a few hundred thousand distinct CDR3 sequences, 13% to 15% of which show up once; roughly 19% is in the top ten. Sequenced input: blood. These receptor sequences come from a woman aged 55-70 years with Graves' ophthalmopathy. Each CDR3 is given with its conserved first and last residue. The order of the fields is V gene, clone size, J gene, D gene, CDR3 protein, CDR3 DNA. D genes are given only for firm matches. The size field is filled for only some rows; it gives once, few, many or a size class.

V: TRBV10-3; size: few; J: TRBJ1-5; D: TRBD1; CDR3: CAISLGQGNQPQHF; DNA: TGTGCCATCAGTTTAGGACAGGGGAATCAGCCCCAGCATTTT
V: TRBV5-1; size: many; J: TRBJ2-7; D: TRBD2; CDR3: CASSPTSVPGDEQYF; DNA: TGCGCCAGCAGCCCAACTAGCGTCCCGGGAGACGAGCAGTACTTC
V: TRBV3-1; size: many; J: TRBJ1-2; D: -; CDR3: CASSQRPGAGTNYGYTF; DNA: TGTGCCAGCAGCCAACGACCTGGGGCAGGGACGAACTATGGCTACACCTTC
V: TRBV27; size: few; J: TRBJ1-1; D: -; CDR3: CASSLIGSNTEAFF; DNA: TGTGCCAGCAGTTTAATTGGATCGAACACTGAAGCTTTCTTT
V: TRBV6-1; size: -; J: TRBJ1-1; D: -; CDR3: CASSSTDGNTEAFF; DNA: TGTGCCAGCTCTTCGACAGATGGGAACACTGAAGCTTTCTTT
V: TRBV9; size: few; J: TRBJ2-7; D: TRBD2; CDR3: CASSPSSGTSYEQYF; DNA: TGTGCCAGCAGCCCCTCTAGCGGAACCTCCTACGAGCAGTACTTC
V: TRBV20-1; size: few; J: TRBJ2-6; D: -; CDR3: CGASISGRTTISGANVLTF; DNA: TGCGGTGCTAGTATTTCGGGTCGGACCACCATCTCTGGGGCCAACGTCCTGACTTTC
V: TRBV2; size: few; J: TRBJ2-3; D: TRBD1; CDR3: CASTATGDSTDTQYF; DNA: TGTGCCAGCACTGCGACAGGGGACTCCACAGATACGCAGTATTTT
V: TRBV2; size: many; J: TRBJ2-7; D: -; CDR3: CASSEARGSDEQYF; DNA: TGTGCCAGCAGTGAAGCGCGGGGTAGTGACGAGCAGTACTTC
V: TRBV5-1; size: -; J: TRBJ2-1; D: TRBD2; CDR3: CASSLGGWATSGRNNEQFF; DNA: TGCGCCAGCAGCTTGGGGGGATGGGCTACTAGCGGGAGAAACAATGAGCAGTTCTTC